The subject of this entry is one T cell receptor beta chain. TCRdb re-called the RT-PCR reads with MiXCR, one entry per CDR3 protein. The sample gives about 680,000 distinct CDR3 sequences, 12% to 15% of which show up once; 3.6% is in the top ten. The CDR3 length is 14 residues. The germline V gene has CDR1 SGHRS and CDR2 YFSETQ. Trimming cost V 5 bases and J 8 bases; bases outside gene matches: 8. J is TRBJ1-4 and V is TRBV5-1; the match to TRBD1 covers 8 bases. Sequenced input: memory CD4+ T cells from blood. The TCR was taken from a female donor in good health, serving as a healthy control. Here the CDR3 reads CASSSTGALEKLFF. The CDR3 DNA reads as TGCGCCAGCAGTTCGACAGGGGCCTTAGAAAAACTGTTTTTT. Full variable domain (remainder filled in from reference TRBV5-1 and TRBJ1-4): KAGVTQTPRYLIKTRGQQVTLSCSPISGHRSVSWYQQTPGQGLQFLFEYFSETQRNKGNFPGRFSGRQFSNSRSEMNVSTLELGDSALYLCASSSTGALEKLFFGSGTQLSVL.